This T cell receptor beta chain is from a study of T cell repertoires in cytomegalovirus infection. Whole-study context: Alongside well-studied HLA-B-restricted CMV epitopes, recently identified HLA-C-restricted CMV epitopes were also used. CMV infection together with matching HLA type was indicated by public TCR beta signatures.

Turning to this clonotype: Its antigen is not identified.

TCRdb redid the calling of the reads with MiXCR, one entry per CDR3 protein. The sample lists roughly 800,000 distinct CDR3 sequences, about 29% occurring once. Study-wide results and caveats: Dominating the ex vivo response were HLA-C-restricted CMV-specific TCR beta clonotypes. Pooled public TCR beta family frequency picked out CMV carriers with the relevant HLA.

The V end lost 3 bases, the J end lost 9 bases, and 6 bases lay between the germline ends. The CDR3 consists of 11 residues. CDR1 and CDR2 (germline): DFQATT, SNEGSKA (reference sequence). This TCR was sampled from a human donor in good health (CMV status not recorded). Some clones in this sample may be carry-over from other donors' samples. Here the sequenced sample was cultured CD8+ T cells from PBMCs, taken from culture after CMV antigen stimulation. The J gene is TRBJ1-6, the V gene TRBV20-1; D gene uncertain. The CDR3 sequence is CSASSASPLHF. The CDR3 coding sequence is TGCAGTGCTAGTAGCGCTTCACCCCTCCACTTT.